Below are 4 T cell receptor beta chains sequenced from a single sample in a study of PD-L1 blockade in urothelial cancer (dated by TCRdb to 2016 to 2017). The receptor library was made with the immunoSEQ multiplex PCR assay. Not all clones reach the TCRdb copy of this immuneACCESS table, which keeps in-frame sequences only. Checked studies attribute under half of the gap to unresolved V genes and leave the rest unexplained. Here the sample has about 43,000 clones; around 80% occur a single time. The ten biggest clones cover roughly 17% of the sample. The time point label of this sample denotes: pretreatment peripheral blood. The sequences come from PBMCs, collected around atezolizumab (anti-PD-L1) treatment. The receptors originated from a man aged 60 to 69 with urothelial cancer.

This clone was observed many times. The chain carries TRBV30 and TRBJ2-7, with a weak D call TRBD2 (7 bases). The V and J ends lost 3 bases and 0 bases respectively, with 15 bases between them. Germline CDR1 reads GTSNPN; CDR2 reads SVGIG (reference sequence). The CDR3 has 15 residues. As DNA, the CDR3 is TGTGCCTGGAGCCCGGGGGGCCCCTACTCCTACGAGCAGTACTTC. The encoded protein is CAWSPGGPYSYEQYF.

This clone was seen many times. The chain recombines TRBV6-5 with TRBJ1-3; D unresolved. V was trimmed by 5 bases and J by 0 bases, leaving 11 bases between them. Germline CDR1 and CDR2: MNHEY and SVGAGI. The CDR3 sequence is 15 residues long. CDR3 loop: CASSPDWSSGNTIYF. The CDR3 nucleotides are TGTGCCAGCAGTCCCGACTGGAGCTCTGGAAACACCATATATTTT.

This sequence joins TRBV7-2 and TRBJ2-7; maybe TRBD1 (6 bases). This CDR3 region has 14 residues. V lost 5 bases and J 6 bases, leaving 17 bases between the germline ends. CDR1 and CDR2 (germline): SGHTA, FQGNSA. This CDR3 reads CASSRNQGTSEQYF. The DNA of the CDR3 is TGTGCCAGCAGCCGTAACCAGGGGACCTCCGAGCAGTACTTC.

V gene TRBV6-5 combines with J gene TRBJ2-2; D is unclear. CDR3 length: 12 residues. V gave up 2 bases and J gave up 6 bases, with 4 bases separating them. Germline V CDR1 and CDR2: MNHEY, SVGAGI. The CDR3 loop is CASSYTAGELFF. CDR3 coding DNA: TGTGCCAGCAGTTACACTGCCGGGGAGCTGTTTTTT.